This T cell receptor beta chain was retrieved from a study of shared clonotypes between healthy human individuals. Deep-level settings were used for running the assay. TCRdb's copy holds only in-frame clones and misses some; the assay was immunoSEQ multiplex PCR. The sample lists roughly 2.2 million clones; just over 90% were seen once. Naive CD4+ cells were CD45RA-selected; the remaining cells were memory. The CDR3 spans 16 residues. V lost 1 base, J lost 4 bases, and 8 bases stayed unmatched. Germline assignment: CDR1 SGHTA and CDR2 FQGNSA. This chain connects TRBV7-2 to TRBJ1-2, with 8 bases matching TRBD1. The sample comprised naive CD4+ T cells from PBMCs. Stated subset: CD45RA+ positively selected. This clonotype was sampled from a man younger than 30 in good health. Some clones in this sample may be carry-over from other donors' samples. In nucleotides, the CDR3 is TGTGCCAGCAGCTTAGGCTACGGACAGGGAATCTATGGCTACACCTTC. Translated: CASSLGYGQGIYGYTF.